The TCR beta chain under discussion was sequenced for a study of blood T cell repertoires in COVID-19. The V segment lost 4 bases and the J segment 8 bases; nucleotides outside the gene matches: 11. In germline, CDR1 is SQVTM, CDR2 ANQGSEA. The CDR3 is 14 amino acids. The method was immunoSEQ multiplex PCR; TCRdb's version includes in-frame clones alone and lacks a portion of them. The table records roughly 32,000 clones, roughly 77% of them present only once. The sequence derives from an elderly man with active or convalescent COVID-19. The chain employs TRBV29-1 and TRBJ2-1; 7 bases are a match to TRBD2. Sequencing used peripheral blood. The CDR3 sequence is CSVVGGRAVDEQFF. Here the CDR3 DNA reads TGCAGCGTTGTGGGGGGGAGGGCCGTGGATGAGCAGTTCTTC.